These 19 T cell receptor beta chains came from one sample sequenced in a study of cytomegalovirus exposure and HLA in healthy donors. Clones were read by immunoSEQ multiplex PCR, and TCRdb kept only the in-frame ones, dropping some. The repertoire has roughly 120,000 clones, 88% of them found once; the top ten carry about 4.3%. The sample consisted of PBMCs. These receptors came from a man between 18 and 35 years old in good health and CMV-seropositive.

The table lists this clone with a few counts. The V gene is TRBV2, the J gene TRBJ1-6; no definite D call. In germline, CDR1 is SNHLY, CDR2 FYNNEI. CDR3 length: 13 residues. The V and J ends lost 5 bases and 6 bases respectively, with 8 bases between them. The CDR3 bases are TGTGCCAGCAGTCAGGACTTTAATTCACCCCTCCACTTT. Its protein product is CASSQDFNSPLHF.

Comments on this clone: A much larger clone is a single base away; this may be a read error. This chain links TRBV7-2 with TRBJ1-1; 9 bases are shared with TRBD1. The CDR3 length is 13 residues. The junction had 1 base not matched to a gene; V was cut back by 5 bases and J by 3 bases. Germline CDR1 and CDR2: SGHTA and FQGNSA. CDR3 nucleotide sequence: TGTGCCAGCAGCGGACAGGGGTACACTGAAGCTTTCTTT. Translating gives CASSGQGYTEAFF.

The rearrangement uses TRBV30 and TRBJ1-5, with D possibly being TRBD1 (6 bases). With 3 bases removed from V and 4 bases from J, the gap between germline ends came to 19 bases. Germline loops: CDR1 GTSNPN, CDR2 SVGIG (reference sequence). CDR3 length equals 16 residues. The DNA of the CDR3 is TGTGCCTGGAGCGCTAAAGGGACAAACCGAAATCAGCCCCAGCATTTT. It translates to CAWSAKGTNRNQPQHF.

The chain employs TRBV27 and TRBJ1-5; a possible D gene is TRBD1 (6 bases). CDR1 is MNHEY, CDR2 SMNVEV, per germline (reference sequence). Trimming left V 6 bases short and J 6 bases short, with 12 bases between. The CDR3 has 13 amino acids. CDR3 DNA: TGTGCCAGCAGCCTGGGGGGGGCTCAGCCCCAGCATTTT. It is translated as CASSLGGAQPQHF.

The chain couples TRBV11-2 to TRBJ2-5, with TRBD2 as a possible D gene (5 bases). Germline CDR1 reads SGHAT; CDR2 reads FQNNGV. The CDR3 is 14 amino acids. The V end was cut by 5 bases, the J end by 2 bases, with 12 bases between. Here the CDR3 reads CASSARTVQETQYF. CDR3 in DNA: TGTGCCAGCAGCGCCAGGACTGTACAAGAGACCCAGTACTTC.

The chain employs TRBV28 and TRBJ2-1; 9 bases match TRBD1. This CDR3 is built from 15 residues. Losses at the gene ends were 4 bases for V and 6 bases for J; bases not matched to a gene: 7. Germline V gene lookup returns CDR1 MDHEN and CDR2 SYDVKM. The CDR3 here is CASSSPGQGLNEQFF. In DNA, the CDR3 is TGTGCCAGCAGTTCCCCGGGACAGGGACTCAATGAGCAGTTCTTC. Together with reference TRBV28 and TRBJ2-1, the CDR3 gives the full variable domain: DVKVTQSSRYLVKRTGEKVFLECVQDMDHENMFWYRQDPGLGLRLIYFSYDVKMKEKGDIPEGYSVSREKKERFSLILESASTNQTSMYLCASSSPGQGLNEQFFGPGTRLTVL.

The CDR3 spells CASSIRTGVTEAFF. CDR3 coding DNA: TGCGCCAGCAGCATCAGGACAGGGGTAACTGAAGCTTTCTTT. V and J are TRBV5-1 and TRBJ1-1; 9 nucleotides agree with TRBD1. Germline V CDR1 and CDR2: SGHRS, YFSETQ. The CDR3 spans 14 residues. Trimming cost V 4 bases and J 5 bases; bases outside gene matches: 6. The whole variable domain, remainder taken from reference TRBV5-1 and TRBJ1-1, is KAGVTQTPRYLIKTRGQQVTLSCSPISGHRSVSWYQQTPGQGLQFLFEYFSETQRNKGNFPGRFSGRQFSNSRSEMNVSTLELGDSALYLCASSIRTGVTEAFFGQGTRLTVV.

The rearrangement links TRBV5-8 to TRBJ2-7, with D perhaps TRBD2 (7 bases). Per germline, CDR1 SGHTS and CDR2 YDEGEE. Trimming removed 4 bases from V and 2 bases from J, with 13 bases in between. The CDR3 runs to 14 residues. The CDR3 loop is CASSPQGTTYEQYF. The CDR3 DNA follows: TGTGCCAGCAGCCCCCAGGGGACTACCTACGAGCAGTACTTC.

In the case of this clone: Other DNA sequences in the sample encode the same CDR3. This chain connects TRBV4-1 to TRBJ1-4; the D is unclear. The germline V gene encodes CDR1 MGHRA and CDR2 YSYEKL. The length of the CDR3 is 15 residues. V was shortened by 0 bases and J by 8 bases, with 13 bases between the two germline ends. The CDR3 reads CASSQDGRGVEKLFF. CDR3 DNA: TGCGCCAGCAGCCAAGATGGGAGAGGTGTGGAAAAACTGTTTTTT.

This clone was recorded only once. This chain uses TRBV6-4 with TRBJ2-2; 8 bases match TRBD2. The CDR3 is made up of 16 amino acids. V shed 5 bases, J shed 4 bases, and the junction held 9 bases outside the gene matches. CDR1 and CDR2 (germline): MRHNA, SNTAGT. In DNA form, the CDR3 reads TGTGCCAGCAGTCCCTTAGCGGGGAGCCTCACCGGGGAGCTGTTTTTT. This encodes CASSPLAGSLTGELFF.

This clone came up once. The V and J genes are TRBV5-4 and TRBJ2-7; TRBD1 matches 10 bases. Germline values: CDR1 SGHNT, CDR2 YYREEE (reference sequence). V was pared by 4 bases and J by 0 bases, with 7 bases of the junction left unmatched. The length of the CDR3 is 16 residues. CDR3 amino acids: CASSRGQGKPSYEQYF. In DNA, the CDR3 is TGTGCCAGCAGCCGGGGACAGGGGAAACCCTCCTACGAGCAGTACTTC.

The J gene is TRBJ2-1, the V gene TRBV25-1, with TRBD2 matching 8 bases. CDR1 and CDR2 from the germline V gene are MGHDK and SYGVNS. Unmatched junction bases numbered 8, after V lost 3 bases and J lost 4 bases. The CDR3 contains 16 residues. CDR3 protein: CASSDSGGAGYNEQFF. The CDR3 DNA reads TGTGCCAGCAGTGACTCCGGGGGGGCGGGGTACAATGAGCAGTTCTTC.

The chain carries TRBV4-1 and TRBJ2-2; TRBD1 matches 10 bases. This CDR3 has 16 residues. The trim removed 4 bases at V and 1 base at J, leaving 3 bases unmatched. Germline V gene sequence: CDR1 MGHRA, CDR2 YSYEKL. CDR3 in amino acids: CASSLRDRGNTGELFF. CDR3 DNA: TGCGCCAGCAGCCTTCGGGACAGGGGGAACACCGGGGAGCTGTTTTTT.

The rearrangement uses TRBV28 and TRBJ1-1, with D unresolved. The CDR3 spans 16 residues. From germline, CDR1 is MDHEN and CDR2 SYDVKM. Trimming took 8 bases from V and 0 from J, leaving 19 bases between them. CDR3 in amino acids: CASASSPSNMNTEAFF. The CDR3 DNA sequence: TGTGCCAGCGCATCCTCCCCCAGTAACATGAACACTGAAGCTTTCTTT.

The V call is TRBV7-9, the J call TRBJ1-5, with 9 bases identical to TRBD1. CDR1 is SEHNR and CDR2 is FQNEAQ in the germline V gene (reference sequence). V trimming: 1 base; J trimming: 6 bases; junction bases outside the gene matches: 10. The CDR3 extends over 17 amino acids. In nucleotides, the CDR3 is TGTGCCAGCAGCTTAGGCTTTAGCGGACAGGGGAGTCAGCCCCAGCATTTT. Translating it yields CASSLGFSGQGSQPQHF.

The chain combines TRBV28 with TRBJ1-1; 9 bases align to TRBD1. V shed 5 bases and J 0 bases; nucleotides not matched to a gene: 10. CDR3 length: 17 residues. CDR1 and CDR2 (germline): MDHEN, SYDVKM. CDR3 DNA: TGTGCCAGCAGTCCAATTAGGACAGGGGTAATGAACACTGAAGCTTTCTTT. This translates into CASSPIRTGVMNTEAFF. Drawing the rest from reference TRBV28 and TRBJ1-1, the complete variable domain is DVKVTQSSRYLVKRTGEKVFLECVQDMDHENMFWYRQDPGLGLRLIYFSYDVKMKEKGDIPEGYSVSREKKERFSLILESASTNQTSMYLCASSPIRTGVMNTEAFFGQGTRLTVV.

This chain joins TRBV4-2 and TRBJ2-1, with a possible D match to TRBD1 (6 bases). The CDR3 has 14 amino acids. The V gene's germline CDR1 is LGHNA and CDR2 YNFKEQ. V lost 5 bases to trimming and J lost 3 bases, with 11 bases between them. The CDR3 DNA reads TGTGCCAGCAGCTCCGGGACATACTACAATGAGCAGTTCTTC. Its translation is CASSSGTYYNEQFF.

The rearrangement joins TRBV5-5 to TRBJ2-7; TRBD1 is a possible D gene (7 bases). The CDR3 extends over 13 amino acids. V was shortened by 5 bases and J by 6 bases, with 15 bases between the two germline ends. CDR1 is SGHKS, CDR2 YYEKEE, per germline (reference sequence). The CDR3 DNA sequence: TGTGCCAGCAGTTCACAGGGGACTGGCGAGCAGTACTTC. It is translated as CASSSQGTGEQYF.

The CDR3 bases are TGTGCCAGTTCCACCACAGGGGGTCGAGATACGCAGTATTTT. It specifies CASSTTGGRDTQYF. The V and J genes are TRBV19 and TRBJ2-3, with TRBD1 matching 8 bases. This CDR3 has 14 residues. Germline V gives CDR1 LNHDA, CDR2 SQIVND (reference sequence). V lost 8 bases, J lost 5 bases, and 9 bases stayed unmatched. The whole variable domain, remainder taken from reference TRBV19 and TRBJ2-3, is DGGITQSPKYLFRKEGQNVTLSCEQNLNHDAMYWYRQDPGQGLRLIYYSQIVNDFQKGDIAEGYSVSREKKESFPLTVTSAQKNPTAFYLCASSTTGGRDTQYFGPGTRLTVL.